This TCR beta chain was sequenced for a study of vaccination effects on CD4 cells after COVID-19. Broader study findings: Late post-vaccination samples showed marked contraction of infection- and vaccine-induced clones.

Antigen-specific CD4+ T cell clonotypes were called by their expansion after viral peptide-pool culture in ViraFEST. CD4+ T cells were isolated after nine to ten days of culture. Recipients of the vaccine had no prior SARS-CoV-2 infection and negative nucleocapsid antibodies. Cells had half their medium changed to IL-2 medium on days 3 and 7. Trimming cost V 0 bases and J 5 bases; bases outside gene matches: 11. CDR3 length: 18 residues. Germline CDR1 and CDR2: LGHDT and YNNKEL (reference sequence). Clones were read by immunoSEQ multiplex PCR, and TCRdb kept only the in-frame ones, dropping some. This sample carries 70,000 to 95,000 clones, 70% to 75% of them seen once, and the ten largest clones take roughly 1.7%. Concerning this clone: What it binds is not known.

This receptor was identified in a human donor who received a COVID-19 vaccine. The sequences come from CD4+ T cells from PBMCs cultured with HCoV-229E spike peptides, collected before COVID-19 vaccination. The chain uses TRBV3-1 (or the pseudogene TRBV3-2) and TRBJ2-5; 11 nucleotides align to TRBD2. The CDR3 nucleotides are TGTGCCAGCAGCCAAGATAGGAGGCTAGCGGGGGGTCGGGAGACCCAGTACTTC. It translates to CASSQDRRLAGGRETQYF.